This T cell receptor beta chain was sequenced for a study of a mutant IDH1 vaccine in newly diagnosed glioma. About the research overall: Sex distribution of treated patients was about 60% male and approximately 38% female; mean age was around 40 years. Receipt of radiotherapy, temozolomide, or both preceded the study, and most received both.

Time point: week 35, safety follow-up. With topical imiquimod, each dose of the vaccine consisted of 300 ug of mutant IDH1 20-mer peptide. The vaccination schedule gave patients eight doses in weeks 1, 3, 5, 7, 11, 15, 19 and 23. On this clone itself: Its antigen is unidentified.

This CDR3 region has 13 residues. Germline CDR1 and CDR2: SGHKS and YYEKEE (reference sequence). V lost 0 bases, J lost 4 bases, and 6 bases lay in between. General study results and limits: A vaccine-induced immune response developed in 93.3% of the patients.

Clones were read by immunoSEQ multiplex PCR, and TCRdb kept only the in-frame ones, dropping some. The table has around 29,000 clones, about four fifths seen once; the top ten hold approximately 8%. This specimen consisted of PBMCs, obtained from a glioma patient whose treatment included an IDH1 peptide vaccine. The TCR sequence derives from a man in his fifties with glioma. V is TRBV5-5 and J is TRBJ2-3, with a weak D call TRBD1 (5 bases). The CDR3 loop reads CASSLGGPDTQYF. The CDR3 coding sequence is TGTGCCAGCAGCTTGGGGGGCCCAGATACGCAGTATTTT.